This TCR beta chain was sequenced during a study of shared clonotypes between healthy human individuals. Findings and limits, study-wide: Roughly 5.3% of naive CD4 clonotypes were common to a handful of donors.

CDR1 and CDR2 (germline): GTSNPN, SVGIG (reference sequence). Trimming removed 2 bases at V and 10 bases at J, with 20 bases between. CDR3 length equals 15 residues. Researchers ran the assay at a deep level. Assay: immunoSEQ multiplex PCR; the TCRdb copy retains only in-frame clones and omits some. The table lists some 1.5 million clones, around 98% of them singletons. As to this clone: Its antigen is not known.

Sequencing was done on a sample of naive CD4+ T cells sorted from blood. Stated subset: CD45RA+ positively selected. V usage is TRBV30 and J usage is TRBJ1-4; D uncertain. The receptor comes from a man aged 25 to 40 in good health. This chain's CDR3 is CAWSTPGPTGGKLFF. As DNA, the CDR3 is TGTGCCTGGAGTACCCCCGGGCCAACTGGCGGAAAACTGTTTTTT.